This TCR beta chain was sequenced for a study of response to subunit inactivated influenza vaccine (dated by TCRdb to between 2018 and 2020). About the investigation overall: Deep quantitative profiling of the T cell receptor repertoire was used in the study to follow responses to a trivalent subunit inactivated influenza vaccine.

From cysteine to phenylalanine, the CDR3 is 13 amino acids long. Only CDR3 DNA is held: 39 bases, read in frame from base 1. V sheds 6 bases and J sheds 2 bases, leaving 8 bases between their ends. The paper's findings and limits, for the study overall: The authors proposed that each seasonal influenza vaccination may bring in only a limited number of new T cells.

To prepare the library, RT-PCR was applied. Instrument used: Illumina HiSeq 2500. TCRdb cleaned the public reads at Q25 with fastp, built clones with MiXCR and kept in-frame beta chains. Here each entry gathers all rows of one CDR3 protein and keeps the most common genes and DNA. This sample holds some 850,000 distinct CDR3 sequences; about 18% were observed only once. Roughly 11% of the sample belongs to the ten largest clones. This clonotype was found a few times. Its cognate antigen has yet to be identified. Base-call qualities are not available, and no considerably larger clone is one nucleotide away.

The sequence was collected from a man aged 50 or older who received an inactivated influenza vaccine. Donor details come from another sample of the same person, matched by shared clones. The chain is assembled from TRBV12-3 or TRBV12-4 and TRBJ2-1, with the D gene too uncertain to name. Specimen: PBMCs from blood, collected more than 4 days after vaccination. The nucleotides are TGTGCCAGCAGCCCCCCAACCTACAATGAGCAGTTCTTC. It is translated as CASSPPTYNEQFF.